The table lists the clone carrying this TCR beta chain with a few counts. Its antigen is currently unknown. This entry belongs to a study of early T cells in non-severe SARS-CoV-2 infection. Study details: Chains stayed unpaired after sequencing of bulk RNA from unsorted whole blood. Overall study results and limits: There was a bias toward anti-spike CD8 responses in VDJdb matching, which missed private and CD4 specificities.

In germline, CDR1 is MNHNS, CDR2 SASEGT. CDR3 length: 16 amino acids. V shed 6 bases and J 1 base; nucleotides not matched to a gene: 10. Attachment of unique molecular identifiers was made to individual cDNA molecules. Using its own MiXCR run on the 5' RACE reads, TCRdb lists one record per CDR3 protein. The sample comprises tens of thousands of distinct CDR3 sequences, over 12% of which are singletons, and 3% rests with the top ten. The chain is built from TRBV6-1 and TRBJ1-1; 8 bases align to TRBD1. This sequence originates from an adult who was a healthcare worker with PCR-confirmed SARS-CoV-2 infection or an uninfected control (not recorded which). What was sequenced was whole blood. The CDR3 is CASRPEWTGTNTEAFF. The DNA for the CDR3 is TGTGCCAGCAGGCCCGAATGGACAGGGACGAACACTGAAGCTTTCTTT.